The clone carrying this TCR beta chain was counted at least ten times. Looked up from germline, CDR1 is MNHEY and CDR2 is SMNVEV (reference sequence). V shed 6 bases and J shed 5 bases, with 11 bases lying between them. CDR3 length: 14 amino acids. The sample originates from a study of regulatory T cells in long-lasting Graves disease. Building of the TCR beta libraries involved iRepertoire HTBI primers and Arm-PCR of CDR3 regions. TCRdb itself ran the multiplex PCR reads through MiXCR, one entry per CDR3 protein. The table includes 200,000 to 250,000 distinct CDR3 sequences, approximately 18% detected once. As to time point: newly diagnosed GD, antithyroid drugs for less than 3 months. There was RNA extracted from PBMCs, and the TCR library was made from it. These same records also appear under a second study, on T cells in Graves' hyperthyroidism and ophthalmopathy. According to that study: Separation of ophthalmopathy from stable hyperthyroidism was achieved by a 13 V-J model.

The rearrangement uses TRBV27 and TRBJ1-6; D possibly corresponds to TRBD1 (6 bases). Sequenced material: peripheral blood mononuclear cells (PBMCs), taken at new diagnosis, from a patient treated with antithyroid drugs. The receptor was isolated from a woman aged 30 to 39 with Graves disease. CDR3: CASSYSGDNSPLHF. CDR3 DNA: TGTGCCAGCAGCTACTCAGGGGATAATTCACCCCTCCACTTT.